The 14 T cell receptor beta chains below come from one sample, sequenced in a study of blood T cell repertoires in COVID-19. Profiling relied on immunoSEQ multiplex PCR, and the TCRdb table lists in-frame clones only, not all of them. This sample has more than 150,000 clones, with under 90% found just once. The sequenced material came from peripheral blood. The source of these receptors is a middle-aged man with acute or convalescent COVID-19.

V is TRBV28 and J is TRBJ2-7, with D possibly matching TRBD1 (6 bases). The CDR3 runs to 12 residues. V was shortened by 3 bases and J by 6 bases, with 9 bases between the two germline ends. Germline V gene data show CDR1 as MDHEN and CDR2 as SYDVKM. The DNA of the CDR3 is TGTGCCAGCAGTTTGGGGGCCCGCGAGCAGTACTTC. Translated: CASSLGAREQYF.

This chain links TRBV7-8 with TRBJ2-3, with 10 bases aligning to TRBD1. Germline CDR1 SGHVS, CDR2 FQNEAQ. This CDR3 is built from 15 residues. With V trimmed by 5 bases and J by 6 bases, 8 bases remained unmatched. CDR3: CASSAGDRGFDTQYF. DNA of the CDR3: TGTGCCAGCAGCGCCGGGGACAGGGGATTCGATACGCAGTATTTT.

The rearrangement uses TRBV11-2 and TRBJ2-1; tentative D call: TRBD1 (5 bases). CDR3 size: 13 residues. V dropped 7 bases and J dropped 7 bases, with 14 bases sitting between them. Per germline, CDR1 SGHAT and CDR2 FQNNGV. The CDR3 DNA reads TGTGCCAGCAACGGTCCCGCAGGGAATGAGCAGTTCTTC. Translation: CASNGPAGNEQFF.

This sequence joins TRBV7-2 and TRBJ2-7; the D gene is possibly TRBD1 (6 bases). Germline CDR1 is SGHTA and CDR2 is FQGNSA. This CDR3 contains 16 residues. V was cut by 6 bases and J by 0 bases, with 18 bases left in between. The CDR3 is CASSLVIGGRSYEQYF. In DNA, the CDR3 is TGTGCCAGCAGTCTCGTTATTGGGGGCCGCTCCTACGAGCAGTACTTC. The variable domain in full, completed from reference TRBV7-2 and TRBJ2-7, reads GAGVSQSPSNKVTEKGKDVELRCDPISGHTALYWYRQSLGQGLEFLIYFQGNSAPDKSGLPSDRFSAERTGGSVSTLTIQRTQQEDSAVYLCASSLVIGGRSYEQYFGPGTRLTVT.

The chain links TRBV28 to TRBJ1-5, with 10 bases lining up with TRBD1. The germline CDR1 and CDR2 sequences are MDHEN and SYDVKM. After removal of 5 bases from V and 4 bases from J, the junction contained 8 bases not matched to a gene. This CDR3 comprises 16 residues. CDR3 protein: CASSRYLGQGNQPQHF. CDR3 in DNA: TGTGCCAGCAGTAGATATCTGGGACAGGGGAATCAGCCCCAGCATTTT. Variable domain in full (rest from reference TRBV28 and TRBJ1-5): DVKVTQSSRYLVKRTGEKVFLECVQDMDHENMFWYRQDPGLGLRLIYFSYDVKMKEKGDIPEGYSVSREKKERFSLILESASTNQTSMYLCASSRYLGQGNQPQHFGDGTRLSIL.

The chain is built from TRBV10-3 and TRBJ2-7; TRBD1 agrees at 10 bases. The CDR3 loop spans 16 amino acids. The ends lost 6 bases at V and 5 bases at J; junction bases unmatched: 13. The V gene's germline CDR1 is ENHRY and CDR2 SYGVKD. The CDR3 DNA reads TGTGCCATCAGACGATCGGGACAGGGGAAAAGCCACGAGCAGTACTTC. It specifies CAIRRSGQGKSHEQYF.

The V and J genes are TRBV9 and TRBJ2-1; TRBD2 might be the D (6 bases). The CDR3 runs to 16 residues. Germline values: CDR1 SGDLS, CDR2 YYNGEE. Trimming pared 0 bases from V and 0 bases from J, leaving 10 bases between. The CDR3 sequence is CASSVDSGSSYNEQFF. The CDR3 nucleotides are TGTGCCAGCAGCGTAGATAGCGGTAGCTCCTACAATGAGCAGTTCTTC. The full variable domain, rest sourced from reference TRBV9 and TRBJ2-1, is DSGVTQTPKHLITATGQRVTLRCSPRSGDLSVYWYQQSLDQGLQFLIQYYNGEERAKGNILERFSAQQFPDLHSELNLSSLELGDSALYFCASSVDSGSSYNEQFFGPGTRLTVL.

V gene TRBV6-6 combines with J gene TRBJ2-1, with 9 bases lining up with TRBD2. Germline CDR1 MNHNY, CDR2 SVGAGI (reference sequence). This CDR3 comprises 16 residues. The J segment lost 7 bases and the V segment lost 4 bases, leaving 11 bases of the junction unmatched. The DNA of the CDR3 is TGTGCCAGCAGTTTTAGCGGGGGCGCCGGCAGGAATGAGCAGTTCTTC. Protein sequence: CASSFSGGAGRNEQFF.

The J gene is TRBJ2-6, the V gene TRBV5-8; tentative D call: TRBD2 (7 bases). Between the trimmed V and J ends, which lost 6 bases and 4 bases, there was a span of 20 bases. This CDR3 has 17 amino acids. Germline V lookup: CDR1 SGHTS, CDR2 YDEGEE. Here the CDR3 reads CASTPGGGGRGANVLTF. The CDR3 DNA sequence: TGTGCCAGCACCCCGGGGGGCGGGGGTAGGGGGGCCAACGTCCTGACTTTC.

The chain joins TRBV6-5 to TRBJ1-4, with 7 bases matching TRBD1. Germline V gene data show CDR1 as MNHEY and CDR2 as SVGAGI. The CDR3 length is 13 residues. J lost 10 bases, V lost 5 bases, and 7 bases had no gene match. The CDR3, as DNA: TGTGCCAGCAGTAAGGGGGCGGGGGGAAAACTGTTTTTT. It is translated as CASSKGAGGKLFF.

The chain has TRBV6-5 and TRBJ1-6; 10 bases align to TRBD1. The V and J ends lost 7 bases and 5 bases, in that order; junction bases with no gene match: 5. CDR1 is MNHEY, CDR2 SVGAGI, per germline. CDR3 size: 15 residues. The CDR3 DNA is TGTGCCAGCACTAGGGACAGGGGAAATAATTCACCCCTCCACTTT. This encodes CASTRDRGNNSPLHF.

The V gene is TRBV19, the J gene TRBJ1-5, with 9 bases fitting TRBD1. V lost 4 bases and J lost 9; bases outside the gene matches: 13. Per the germline V gene, CDR1 is LNHDA and CDR2 is SQIVND (reference sequence). The CDR3 has 16 residues. The CDR3 region has the DNA TGTGCCAGTAGTAGACGGACAGGGGCGAAAGCGGGGCCCCAGCATTTT. Protein sequence: CASSRRTGAKAGPQHF.

The rearrangement uses TRBV7-8 and TRBJ2-2; possibly TRBD1 for D (6 bases). The ends were cut back, 5 bases at V and 5 bases at J, with 18 bases in the middle. CDR1 and CDR2 (germline): SGHVS, FQNEAQ. This CDR3 region has 16 residues. The CDR3 DNA is TGTGCCAGCAGCCAAACCGGGACACTACTAACCGGGGAGCTGTTTTTT. This sequence encodes CASSQTGTLLTGELFF.

The rearrangement joins TRBV4-3 to TRBJ2-2, with 7 positions matching TRBD1. V lost 1 base and J lost 7; bases outside the gene matches: 0. This CDR3 spans 13 amino acids. Germline V gene sequence: CDR1 LGHNA, CDR2 YSLEER. This CDR3 reads CASSQAGGGELFF. The CDR3 DNA is TGCGCCAGCAGCCAAGCAGGGGGCGGGGAGCTGTTTTTT.